This is a list of T cell receptor beta chains from one sample in a study of blood T cell repertoires in COVID-19. Generated by immunoSEQ multiplex PCR, the TCRdb table keeps only in-frame clones and is missing some. Among 150,000 to 160,000 clones listed, roughly 83% were seen once. Sequences were obtained from peripheral blood. The receptors stem from a woman aged 55-69 years with COVID-19, enrolled during active disease. Both conserved end residues are part of each CDR3. The size of a clone is reported for some rows only, either as once, few or many, or as a class for expanded clones.

TRBV18,TRBJ1-4,-,CASSPPGGLGNEKLFF
TRBV9,TRBJ2-1,-,CASSVGLAHEQFF
TRBV6-5,TRBJ2-1,-,CASTLREGSYNEQFF
TRBV14,TRBJ2-1,-,CASSLERIPQFF
TRBV9,TRBJ2-2,-,CASSVDPAGGPGELFF
TRBV7-6,TRBJ1-1,-,CASSPGTGFSVMNTEAFF
TRBV29-1,TRBJ1-2,-,CSVENWGGARGYTF
TRBV5-4,TRBJ1-2,-,CASREQVNNYGYTF
TRBV3-1/TRBV3-2,TRBJ1-3,once,CASSLVAGNTIYF
TRBV19,TRBJ2-5,-,CASSSSTSGRPTQYF